This TCR beta chain was retrieved from a study of blood T cell repertoires in COVID-19. Germline V gene data show CDR1 as MNHEY and CDR2 as SVGAGI. J was trimmed by 3 bases and V by 4 bases; bases with no gene match: 2. The CDR3 sequence is 13 residues long. Repertoires were generated with immunoSEQ multiplex PCR, while TCRdb's copy carries only in-frame clones and drops some. Of about 200,000 clones in the sample, less than 90% are singletons; the top ten hold 2% to 2.5%. The chain couples TRBV6-5 to TRBJ1-2; the match to TRBD1 covers 7 bases. The specimen sequenced was peripheral blood. The clonotype was recovered from a woman aged 45-65 years with acute or convalescent COVID-19. In DNA form, the CDR3 reads TGTGCCAGCAGTTTGGGACAGTACTATGGCTACACCTTC. It yields the protein CASSLGQYYGYTF.